This T cell receptor (beta chain) was identified during a study of T cell repertoires in cytomegalovirus infection. CDR1 is SGHTA and CDR2 is FQGNSA in the germline V gene. The germline V and J ends were trimmed by 0 bases and 3 bases, with 3 bases remaining between them. The CDR3 spans 13 residues. This clonotype was recorded a few times. Its target is not known. TCRdb itself ran the reads through MiXCR, one entry per CDR3 protein. This sample yields roughly 180,000 distinct CDR3 sequences, of which roughly 21% are seen a single time; roughly 25% belongs to the top ten. Study-wide findings and caveats: Of the TCR beta families, the public ones yielded a cumulative frequency that identified carriers of CMV plus the relevant HLA.

J is TRBJ1-5 and V is TRBV7-2; D remains unclear. Sample: CD8+ T cells from cultured PBMCs, taken from culture after CMV antigen stimulation. The clonotype was recovered from a human donor in good health (CMV status not recorded). Some clones in this sample may be carry-over from other donors' samples. CDR3 bases: TGTGCCAGCAGCTTAGCGGACAATCAGCCCCAGCATTTT. Amino acids: CASSLADNQPQHF.